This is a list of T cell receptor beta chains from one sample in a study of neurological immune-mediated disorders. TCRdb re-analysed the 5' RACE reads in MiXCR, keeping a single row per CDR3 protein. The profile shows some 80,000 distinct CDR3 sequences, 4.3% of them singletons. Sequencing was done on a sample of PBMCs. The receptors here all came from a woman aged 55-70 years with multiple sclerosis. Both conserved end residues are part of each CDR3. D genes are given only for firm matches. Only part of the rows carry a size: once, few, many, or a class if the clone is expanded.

CAINPDGSGYEQYF | TGTGCCATCAATCCGGACGGTTCGGGCTACGAGCAGTACTTC | TRBJ2-7 | - | many | TRBV10-3
CASSQPGASRRVNIQYF | TGCGCCAGCAGCCAGCCAGGGGCTAGCCGCAGGGTAAACATTCAGTACTTC | TRBJ2-4 | - | few | TRBV5-1
CASSMGLASEQYF | TGTGCCAGCAGTATGGGACTAGCCAGCGAGCAGTACTTC | TRBJ2-7 | TRBD2 | many | TRBV12-3/TRBV12-4
CSARGASGATDTQYF | TGCAGTGCTAGAGGGGCTAGCGGGGCCACAGATACGCAGTATTTT | TRBJ2-3 | TRBD2 | many | TRBV20-1
CASSLLTSKQFF | TGTGCCAGCAGCTTACTCACTAGTAAGCAGTTCTTC | TRBJ2-1 | - | many | TRBV5-6
CASSRTGGYYGYTF | TGTGCCAGCAGTCGGACAGGGGGTTACTATGGCTACACCTTC | TRBJ1-2 | TRBD1 | many | TRBV6-5
CSARDSEQLHTEAFF | TGCAGTGCTAGAGATTCAGAACAGTTACACACTGAAGCTTTCTTT | TRBJ1-1 | - | many | TRBV20-1
CASSLGQGDEKLFF | TGTGCCAGCAGCTTAGGGCAGGGTGATGAAAAACTGTTTTTT | TRBJ1-4 | - | many | TRBV7-6
CASSFPGQGSPLHF | TGTGCCAGCAGCTTTCCGGGACAGGGTTCACCCCTCCACTTT | TRBJ1-6 | TRBD1 | many | TRBV5-6
CASSQVNKDGYTF | TGTGCCAGCAGCCAAGTTAACAAAGATGGCTACACCTTC | TRBJ1-2 | - | many | TRBV3-1
CASSQWGNTEAFF | TGTGCCAGCAGCCAATGGGGGAACACTGAAGCTTTCTTT | TRBJ1-1 | - | many | TRBV16
CASSFGGRGHEQFF | TGTGCCAGCAGCTTCGGTGGGAGGGGACATGAGCAGTTCTTC | TRBJ2-1 | TRBD2 | many | TRBV7-9
CASSSGRDTQYF | TGTGCCAGCAGTAGCGGGAGGGATACGCAGTATTTT | TRBJ2-3 | TRBD2 | many | TRBV2
CASSLAGGPGNEQFF | TGTGCCAGCAGCCTAGCGGGGGGGCCGGGCAATGAGCAGTTCTTC | TRBJ2-1 | TRBD2 | many | TRBV12-3/TRBV12-4
CASSTRTGTPGELFF | TGTGCCAGCAGTACCAGGACAGGGACGCCCGGGGAGCTGTTTTTT | TRBJ2-2 | TRBD1 | many | TRBV6-5
CASSLSGGGNGYTF | TGCGCCAGCAGCTTGTCTGGGGGCGGTAATGGCTACACCTTC | TRBJ1-2 | - | many | TRBV5-1
CASSQVLGGAGYGYTF | TGTGCCAGCAGCCAAGTCCTTGGGGGCGCCGGCTATGGCTACACCTTC | TRBJ1-2 | - | - | TRBV3-1
CASSLAGGQETQYF | TGTGCCAGCAGCTTAGCAGGGGGCCAAGAGACCCAGTACTTC | TRBJ2-5 | - | many | TRBV7-9
CASSLDAGFNSPLHF | TGCGCCAGCAGCTTGGATGCAGGGTTTAATTCACCCCTCCACTTT | TRBJ1-6 | - | many | TRBV5-1
CSATARGRPYNEQFF | TGCAGTGCAACAGCCCGGGGACGTCCCTACAATGAGCAGTTCTTC | TRBJ2-1 | - | many | TRBV20-1
CASSFLSGQSYEQYF | TGCGCCAGCAGCTTCTTATCGGGACAGAGCTACGAGCAGTACTTC | TRBJ2-7 | TRBD1 | many | TRBV5-1
CASSQGPELEQYF | TGTGCCAGCAGTCAAGGACCAGAACTGGAGCAGTACTTC | TRBJ2-7 | - | many | TRBV12-3/TRBV12-4
CATQDRAREQFF | TGTGCCACTCAGGACAGGGCCCGTGAGCAGTTCTTC | TRBJ2-1 | TRBD1 | many | TRBV6-6
CASRLAGSYNEQFF | TGCGCCAGCAGACTTGCGGGTTCCTACAATGAGCAGTTCTTC | TRBJ2-1 | - | many | TRBV5-1
CASSLWSTGGVGYTF | TGTGCCAGCAGTTTATGGTCGACAGGGGGCGTTGGCTACACCTTC | TRBJ1-2 | TRBD1 | many | TRBV27